This T cell receptor beta chain was observed in a study of blood T cell repertoires in COVID-19. About the research overall: Sample material is recorded as cDNA or gDNA derived from T cells, B-cell-depleted T cells, or PBMCs.

As handled by the study authors: For nucleated cells, counts were estimated from reference gene primer amplification. Assay: immunoSEQ multiplex PCR; the TCRdb copy retains only in-frame clones and omits some. V, J and clone size are those of that table, while D and trimming were read from the DNA. This sample has tens of thousands of clones, with over 75% found just once. This sequence originates from a man over 45 with acute or convalescent COVID-19. Input material: peripheral blood.

CDR3 in amino acids: CASSPQGAGANVLTF. CDR3 nucleotide sequence: TGTGCCAGCAGCCCCCAGGGGGCTGGGGCCAACGTCCTGACTTTC. The chain has TRBV27 and TRBJ2-6; 7 bases match TRBD1. With V trimmed by 6 bases and J by 2 bases, 4 bases remained unmatched. The CDR3 totals 15 residues. CDR1 MNHEY and CDR2 SMNVEV come from the germline V gene (reference sequence).